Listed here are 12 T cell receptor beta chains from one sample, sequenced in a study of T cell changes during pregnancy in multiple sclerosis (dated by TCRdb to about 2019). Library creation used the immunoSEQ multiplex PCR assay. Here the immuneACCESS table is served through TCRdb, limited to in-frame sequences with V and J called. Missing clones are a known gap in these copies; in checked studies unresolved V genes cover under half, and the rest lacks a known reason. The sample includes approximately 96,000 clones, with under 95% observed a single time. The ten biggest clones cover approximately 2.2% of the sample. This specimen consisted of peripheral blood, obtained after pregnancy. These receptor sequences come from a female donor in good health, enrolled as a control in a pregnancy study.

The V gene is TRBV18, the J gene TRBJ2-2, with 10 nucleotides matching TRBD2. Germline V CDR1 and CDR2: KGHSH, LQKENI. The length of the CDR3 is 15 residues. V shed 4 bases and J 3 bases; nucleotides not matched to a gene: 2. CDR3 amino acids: CASSQLAGDTGELFF. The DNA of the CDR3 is TGTGCCAGCTCACAGCTAGCGGGAGACACCGGGGAGCTGTTTTTT.

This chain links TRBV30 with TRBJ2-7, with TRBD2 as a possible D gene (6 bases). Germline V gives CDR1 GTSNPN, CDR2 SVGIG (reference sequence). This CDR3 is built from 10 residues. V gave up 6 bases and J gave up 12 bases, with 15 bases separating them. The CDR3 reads CACGGTLMYF. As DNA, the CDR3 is TGTGCCTGCGGCGGGACGCTGATGTACTTC.

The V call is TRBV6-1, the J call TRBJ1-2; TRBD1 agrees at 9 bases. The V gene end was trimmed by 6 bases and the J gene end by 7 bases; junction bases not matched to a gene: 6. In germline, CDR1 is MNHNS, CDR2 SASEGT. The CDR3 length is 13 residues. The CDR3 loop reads CASRPGQGFGYTF. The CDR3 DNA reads TGTGCCAGCAGGCCTGGACAGGGGTTTGGCTACACCTTC.

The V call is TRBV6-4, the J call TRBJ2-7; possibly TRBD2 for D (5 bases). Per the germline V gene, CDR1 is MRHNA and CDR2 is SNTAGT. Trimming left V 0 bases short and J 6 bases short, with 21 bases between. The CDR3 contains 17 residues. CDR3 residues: CASSDSPSGGGLSEQYF. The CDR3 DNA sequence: TGTGCCAGCAGTGACTCGCCCTCGGGCGGAGGATTGTCCGAGCAGTACTTC.

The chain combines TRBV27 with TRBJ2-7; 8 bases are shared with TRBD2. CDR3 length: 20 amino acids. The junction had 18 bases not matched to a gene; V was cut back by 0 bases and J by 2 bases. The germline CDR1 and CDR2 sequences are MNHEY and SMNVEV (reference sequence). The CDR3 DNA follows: TGTGCCAGCAGTTTATCGGCCCCGGCAGTAGCGGGGCTCCCAACCTACGAGCAGTACTTC. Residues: CASSLSAPAVAGLPTYEQYF.

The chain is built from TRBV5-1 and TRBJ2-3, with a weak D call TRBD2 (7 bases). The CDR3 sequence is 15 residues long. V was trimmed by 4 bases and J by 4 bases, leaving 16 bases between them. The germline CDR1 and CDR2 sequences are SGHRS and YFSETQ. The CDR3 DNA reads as TGCGCCAGCAGCCGGGAAGGGGGGGGCCCAGATACGCAGTATTTT. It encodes CASSREGGGPDTQYF.

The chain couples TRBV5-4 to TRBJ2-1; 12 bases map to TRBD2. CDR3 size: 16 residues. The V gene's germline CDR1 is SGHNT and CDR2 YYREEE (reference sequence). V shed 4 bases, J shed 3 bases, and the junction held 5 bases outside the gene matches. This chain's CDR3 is CASSGRTSGVYNEQFF. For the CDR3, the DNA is TGTGCCAGCAGCGGGAGGACTAGCGGGGTCTACAATGAGCAGTTCTTC.

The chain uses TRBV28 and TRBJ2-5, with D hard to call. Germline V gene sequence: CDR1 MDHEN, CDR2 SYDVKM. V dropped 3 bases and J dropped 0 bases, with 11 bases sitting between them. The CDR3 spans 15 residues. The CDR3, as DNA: TGTGCCAGCAGTTTCGGTTTAACCTACCAAGAGACCCAGTACTTC. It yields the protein CASSFGLTYQETQYF.

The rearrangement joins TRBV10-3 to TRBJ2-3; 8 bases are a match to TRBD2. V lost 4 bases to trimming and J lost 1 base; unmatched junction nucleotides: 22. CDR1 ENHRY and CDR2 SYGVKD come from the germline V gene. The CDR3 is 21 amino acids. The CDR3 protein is CAISGVFGGRMMPAGTDTQYF. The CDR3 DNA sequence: TGTGCCATCAGTGGAGTTTTTGGCGGGAGGATGATGCCGGCTGGCACAGATACGCAGTATTTT.

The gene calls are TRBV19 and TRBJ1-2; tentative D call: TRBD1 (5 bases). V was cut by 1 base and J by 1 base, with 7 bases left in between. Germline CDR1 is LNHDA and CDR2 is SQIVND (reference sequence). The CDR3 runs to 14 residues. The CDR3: CASSIVGGNYGYTF. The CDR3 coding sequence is TGTGCCAGTAGTATAGTCGGGGGTAACTATGGCTACACCTTC.

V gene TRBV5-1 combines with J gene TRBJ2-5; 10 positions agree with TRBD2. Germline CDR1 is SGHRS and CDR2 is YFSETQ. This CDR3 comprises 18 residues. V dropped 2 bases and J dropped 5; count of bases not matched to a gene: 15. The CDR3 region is CASSFGVGAAGGLETQYF. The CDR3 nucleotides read TGCGCCAGCAGCTTCGGGGTCGGGGCAGCGGGAGGGTTGGAGACCCAGTACTTC.

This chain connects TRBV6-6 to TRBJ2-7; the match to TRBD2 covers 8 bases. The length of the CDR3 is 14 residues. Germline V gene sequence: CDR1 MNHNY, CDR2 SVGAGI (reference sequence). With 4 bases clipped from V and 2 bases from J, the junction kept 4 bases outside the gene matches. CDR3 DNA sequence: TGTGCCAGCAGTTCCCTGACTAGCGCCTACGAGCAGTACTTC. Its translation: CASSSLTSAYEQYF.